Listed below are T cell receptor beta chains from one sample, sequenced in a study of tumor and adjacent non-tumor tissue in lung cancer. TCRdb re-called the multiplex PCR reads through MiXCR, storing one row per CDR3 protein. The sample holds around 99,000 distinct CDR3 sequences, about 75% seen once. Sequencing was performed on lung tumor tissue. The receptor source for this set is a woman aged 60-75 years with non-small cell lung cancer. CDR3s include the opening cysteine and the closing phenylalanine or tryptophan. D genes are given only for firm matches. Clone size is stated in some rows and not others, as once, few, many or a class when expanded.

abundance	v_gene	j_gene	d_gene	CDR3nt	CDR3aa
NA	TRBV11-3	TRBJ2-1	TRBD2	TGTGCCGGCGGCTTAGAGTTGACTAGCGGGAGCCACGACGAGCAGTTCTTC	CAGGLELTSGSHDEQFF
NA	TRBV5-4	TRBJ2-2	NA	TGTGGCAGCAGCTTTGCCGAACAGAACACCGGGGAACTGTTTTTT	CGSSFAEQNTGELFF
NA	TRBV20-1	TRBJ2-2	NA	TGCAGTGCCCTCGGCCGTTTCACCGGGGAGTTGTTTTTT	CSALGRFTGELFF
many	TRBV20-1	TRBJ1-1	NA	TGCAGTGCCCAACCCCCCAGGGTGCGGGACACTGAAGCTTTCTTT	CSAQPPRVRDTEAFF
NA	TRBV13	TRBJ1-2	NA	TGTGCCAGCAGCTTAAGGACAGTTGGCTACACCTTC	CASSLRTVGYTF
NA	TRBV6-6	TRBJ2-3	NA	TGTGTCAGCAGTTACTCGCGACTAGGTGGTTTAGATACGCAGTATTTT	CVSSYSRLGGLDTQYF
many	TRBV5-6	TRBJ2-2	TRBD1	TGTGCCAGCAGTCAAGCGGACAGGGCAACCGGGGAGCTGTTTTTT	CASSQADRATGELFF
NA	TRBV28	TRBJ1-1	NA	TGTGCCAGCATGAGAGCGGACAGGAACACTGAAGCTTTCTTT	CASMRADRNTEAFF
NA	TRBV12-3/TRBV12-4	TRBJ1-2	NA	TGTGCCAACAGGGCCGGGTCAGGGGTCGGCTACACCTTC	CANRAGSGVGYTF
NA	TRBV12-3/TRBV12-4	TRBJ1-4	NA	TGTGCCAGCACCCGAGACCCAGAGGGGGGTGTAAAACTGTTTTTT	CASTRDPEGGVKLFF
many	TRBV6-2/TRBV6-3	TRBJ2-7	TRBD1	TGTGCCAGCAGTATCGGACAGGGGAACAACGAGCAGTACTTC	CASSIGQGNNEQYF
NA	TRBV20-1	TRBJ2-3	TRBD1	TGCAGTGCTAGGGGGCGGCAGGGGGCAGATACGCAGTATTTT	CSARGRQGADTQYF
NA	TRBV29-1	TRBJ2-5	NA	TGCAGTGTTGATAGGAGTCAGGAGATCCAGTACTTC	CSVDRSQEIQYF
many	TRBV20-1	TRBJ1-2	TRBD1	TGCAGTGCGACGGACAGGGGTGGCTATGGCTACACCTTC	CSATDRGGYGYTF
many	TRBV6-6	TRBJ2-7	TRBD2	TGTGCCAGCAGTTCGACACGGAGACTAGCGGCAAGCTCCTACGAGCAGTACTTC	CASSSTRRLAASSYEQYF
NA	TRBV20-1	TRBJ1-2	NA	TGCAGTGCTAATAAGGGATACTTCTATGGCTACACCTTC	CSANKGYFYGYTF
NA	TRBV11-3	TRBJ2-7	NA	TGTGGCAGCACCTTAGATACGGGAACCTACGGGCAGTACTTC	CGSTLDTGTYGQYF
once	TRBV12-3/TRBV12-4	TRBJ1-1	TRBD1	TGTGCCAACAGCCCGACAGGGGGCAGCGGGTACACTGAAGCTTTCTTT	CANSPTGGSGYTEAFF
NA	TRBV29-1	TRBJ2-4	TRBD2	TGCTGCGCCGTCTTAGGGCTAGCGGGGACCATAGCCAAAACCATTCAGTACTTC	CCAVLGLAGTIAKTIQYF
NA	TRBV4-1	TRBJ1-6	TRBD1	TGCGCCAGCAGCCGGGAGCCGGGACAGGGGGGATCACACCCCCACTTT	CASSREPGQGGSHPHF